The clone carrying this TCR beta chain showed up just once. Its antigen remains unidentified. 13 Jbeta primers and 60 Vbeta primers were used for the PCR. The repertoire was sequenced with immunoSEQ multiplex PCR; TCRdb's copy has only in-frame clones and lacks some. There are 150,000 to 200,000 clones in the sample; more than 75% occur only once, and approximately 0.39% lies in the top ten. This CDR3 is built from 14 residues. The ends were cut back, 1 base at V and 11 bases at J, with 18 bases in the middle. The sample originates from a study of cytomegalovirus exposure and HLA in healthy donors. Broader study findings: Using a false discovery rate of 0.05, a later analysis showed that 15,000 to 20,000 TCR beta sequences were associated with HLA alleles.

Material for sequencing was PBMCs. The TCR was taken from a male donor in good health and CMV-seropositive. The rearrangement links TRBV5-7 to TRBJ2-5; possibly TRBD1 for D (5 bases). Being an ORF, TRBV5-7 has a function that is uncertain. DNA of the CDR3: TGTGCCAGCAGCTTGCTAAGACGACAGCGAGAGCAGTACTTC. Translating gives CASSLLRRQREQYF.